The 10 T cell receptor beta chains reported below all come from one sample, sequenced in a study of T cell changes during pregnancy in multiple sclerosis. Generated by immunoSEQ multiplex PCR, the TCRdb table keeps only in-frame clones and is missing some. Among under 35,000 clones listed, about 84% were seen once. This material consisted of CD8+ T cells from peripheral blood mononuclear cells, taken after pregnancy. The receptors here all came from a female donor with multiple sclerosis, enrolled in a pregnancy study.

The chain combines TRBV10-3 with TRBJ2-5, with 9 bases matching TRBD1. The junction had 9 bases not matched to a gene; V was cut back by 2 bases and J by 5 bases. Germline loops: CDR1 ENHRY, CDR2 SYGVKD. The CDR3 runs to 16 residues. In DNA form, the CDR3 reads TGTGCCATCAGTGAGACCCCCGGACAGGGGAGGGAGACCCAGTACTTC. Its translation: CAISETPGQGRETQYF.

The chain joins TRBV27 to TRBJ2-1; 13 nucleotides agree with TRBD2. Per germline, CDR1 MNHEY and CDR2 SMNVEV (reference sequence). The CDR3 runs to 16 residues. J lost 2 bases, V lost 6 bases, and 4 bases had no gene match. CDR3 in amino acids: CASSQLAGGPYNEQFF. The DNA of the CDR3 is TGTGCCAGCAGCCAACTAGCGGGGGGGCCCTACAATGAGCAGTTCTTC.

This clone was seen a single time. The chain links TRBV6-5 to TRBJ1-1; a possible D gene is TRBD1 (5 bases). This CDR3 has 15 amino acids. Germline V gene sequence: CDR1 MNHEY, CDR2 SVGAGI. Trimming shortened V by 6 bases and J by 4 bases, and 18 bases separated the two germline ends. For the CDR3, the DNA is TGTGCCAGCAGCCCCGAGACAGTTTTCGGCACTGAAGCTTTCTTT. Protein sequence: CASSPETVFGTEAFF.

The rearrangement links TRBV19 to TRBJ2-1, with D hard to call. The V end lost 5 bases, the J end lost 7 bases, and 18 bases lay between the germline ends. The CDR3 extends over 15 amino acids. Germline-derived CDR1 and CDR2 are LNHDA and SQIVND (reference sequence). CDR3 protein: CASSPPMRPSNEQFF. The CDR3, as DNA: TGTGCCAGTAGTCCACCCATGAGGCCCTCTAATGAGCAGTTCTTC. Using reference TRBV19 and TRBJ2-1 for the parts outside the CDR3, the full variable domain is DGGITQSPKYLFRKEGQNVTLSCEQNLNHDAMYWYRQDPGQGLRLIYYSQIVNDFQKGDIAEGYSVSREKKESFPLTVTSAQKNPTAFYLCASSPPMRPSNEQFFGPGTRLTVL.

The chain has TRBV5-6 and TRBJ1-1; 7 positions agree with TRBD1. This CDR3 has 14 amino acids. CDR1 is SGHDT, CDR2 YYEEEE, per germline. The ends lost 3 bases at V and 1 base at J; junction bases unmatched: 3. The CDR3 bases are TGTGCCAGCAGCTCGCGGACAGGGAACACTGAAGCTTTCTTT. Protein sequence: CASSSRTGNTEAFF.

The J gene is TRBJ1-6, the V gene TRBV10-3, with 10 bases lining up with TRBD1. J gave up 10 bases and V 4 bases, and 7 bases lay outside the gene matches. The CDR3 sequence is 15 residues long. From germline, CDR1 is ENHRY and CDR2 SYGVKD. The CDR3 coding sequence is TGTGCCATCAGTGGACAGGGGGCTGGGGGATCACCCCTCCACTTT. Translation: CAISGQGAGGSPLHF.

The chain is built from TRBV7-8 and TRBJ1-4; TRBD1 might be the D (5 bases). V gave up 0 bases and J gave up 3 bases, with 8 bases separating them. Germline V gene data show CDR1 as SGHVS and CDR2 as FQNEAQ. This CDR3 contains 15 residues. The CDR3 nucleotides read TGTGCCAGCAGCTTAGCCCGACAGTCTAATGAAAAACTGTTTTTT. It encodes CASSLARQSNEKLFF.

This CDR3 is CASSLRDRDRGNTIYF. CDR3 in DNA: TGTGCCAGCAGCTTACGGGACCGGGACAGGGGAAACACCATATATTTT. V usage is TRBV7-9 and J usage is TRBJ1-3, with TRBD1 matching 8 bases. The CDR3 length is 16 residues. Germline CDR1 and CDR2: SEHNR and FQNEAQ (reference sequence). V gave up 2 bases and J gave up 4 bases; unmatched junction bases: 7.

The rearrangement uses TRBV5-6 and TRBJ1-1, with D perhaps matching TRBD1 (6 bases). V lost 5 bases to trimming and J lost 3 bases, with 14 bases between them. Germline lookup yields CDR1 SGHDT and CDR2 YYEEEE. This CDR3 is built from 14 residues. The CDR3 loop is CASRRFTGYTEAFF. DNA for the CDR3: TGTGCCAGCAGACGTTTCACAGGGTACACTGAAGCTTTCTTT.

The chain carries TRBV7-6 and TRBJ1-5; TRBD1 is a possible D gene (5 bases). Trimming left V 1 base short and J 7 bases short, with 11 bases between. Germline-derived CDR1 and CDR2 are SGHVS and FNYEAQ. This CDR3 contains 14 residues. This CDR3 is CASSLGQGIQPQHF. In DNA form, the CDR3 reads TGTGCCAGCAGCTTAGGGCAGGGTATCCAGCCCCAGCATTTT.